This entry lists 21 T cell receptor beta chains sequenced from one sample in a study of T cell changes during pregnancy in multiple sclerosis. Generated by immunoSEQ multiplex PCR, the TCRdb table keeps only in-frame clones and is missing some. The sample records some 70,000 clones, roughly 89% being singletons. Specimen: peripheral blood, collected in the second trimester of pregnancy. The receptors originated from a female donor with multiple sclerosis, enrolled in a pregnancy study.

The gene calls are TRBV29-1 and TRBJ2-3, with D unresolved. The germline CDR1 and CDR2 sequences are SQVTM and ANQGSEA. V dropped 1 base and J dropped 2 bases, with 13 bases sitting between them. The CDR3 runs 15 residues. The CDR3 bases are TGCAGCGTTGAAGGGCTAGTCCCGTACACAGATACGCAGTATTTT. It specifies CSVEGLVPYTDTQYF.

This clone was seen once. The chain has TRBV6-5 and TRBJ2-2; D ambiguous. Trimming removed 5 bases from V and 6 bases from J, with 7 bases in between. Germline values: CDR1 MNHEY, CDR2 SVGAGI. CDR3 length equals 12 residues. The CDR3 loop reads CASSTPSGELFF. As DNA, the CDR3 is TGTGCCAGCAGTACTCCGTCCGGGGAGCTGTTTTTT.

V and J are TRBV6-1 and TRBJ1-1; possibly TRBD1 for D (6 bases). V dropped 1 base and J dropped 5 bases, with 11 bases sitting between them. Germline V gives CDR1 MNHNS, CDR2 SASEGT. The CDR3 spans 14 residues. The CDR3 DNA follows: TGTGCCAGCAGTGAAGTGAGGGGGTTGACTGAAGCTTTCTTT. Protein product: CASSEVRGLTEAFF.

The V and J genes are TRBV19 and TRBJ1-5; 9 nucleotides line up with TRBD1. This CDR3 has 16 amino acids. Germline V gives CDR1 LNHDA, CDR2 SQIVND (reference sequence). With V trimmed by 5 bases and J by 2 bases, 7 bases remained unmatched. The CDR3: CASSPWTGDGNQPQHF. CDR3 in DNA: TGTGCCAGTAGTCCGTGGACAGGGGATGGCAATCAGCCCCAGCATTTT.

V gene TRBV4-1 combines with J gene TRBJ2-2; no definite D call. Trimming shortened V by 8 bases and J by 7 bases, and 11 bases separated the two germline ends. Germline CDR1 and CDR2: MGHRA and YSYEKL. The CDR3 spans 12 residues. CDR3 sequence reads: CASSSSSGELFF. The DNA for the CDR3 is TGCGCCAGCTCGTCTAGTAGCGGGGAGCTGTTTTTT.

The V call is TRBV11-2, the J call TRBJ2-7, with 7 bases lining up with TRBD2. The CDR3 runs to 14 residues. With 5 bases clipped from V and 3 bases from J, the junction kept 7 bases outside the gene matches. Germline CDR1 reads SGHAT; CDR2 reads FQNNGV. CDR3 sequence reads: CASSNLAAIYEQYF. The CDR3 nucleotides are TGTGCCAGCAGCAATCTAGCGGCGATCTACGAGCAGTACTTC.

The rearrangement joins TRBV5-1 to TRBJ2-1, with D tentatively TRBD2 (6 bases). Germline lookup yields CDR1 SGHRS and CDR2 YFSETQ. The V gene lost 0 bases and the J gene lost 0 bases, with 7 bases spanning the gap. The CDR3 is 15 amino acids. The CDR3 protein is CASSLELASYNEQFF. CDR3 in DNA: TGCGCCAGCAGCTTGGAACTAGCCTCCTACAATGAGCAGTTCTTC.

This rearrangement joins TRBV19 to TRBJ1-1; tentative D call: TRBD1 (5 bases). V shed 5 bases and J shed 10 bases, with 11 bases lying between them. Germline V gene lookup returns CDR1 LNHDA and CDR2 SQIVND (reference sequence). The CDR3 length is 11 residues. DNA of the CDR3: TGTGCCAGTAGTGCCGGTAGGGGAGCTTTCTTT. This codes for CASSAGRGAFF.

This clone was observed once. The V call is TRBV18, the J call TRBJ2-2, with 10 bases that match TRBD1. Germline CDR1 KGHSH, CDR2 LQKENI. The CDR3 runs to 15 residues. After removal of 6 bases from V and 7 bases from J, the junction contained 8 bases not matched to a gene. This CDR3 reads CASSPGTGVFGELFF. DNA of the CDR3: TGTGCCAGCTCGCCCGGGACAGGGGTCTTCGGGGAGCTGTTTTTT.

The chain employs TRBV2 and TRBJ2-7, with 8 bases identical to TRBD1. The CDR3 runs to 15 residues. The germline V gene encodes CDR1 SNHLY and CDR2 FYNNEI. V trimming: 5 bases; J trimming: 0 bases; junction bases outside the gene matches: 6. The CDR3 bases are TGTGCCAGCAGTCGGGACAGGCCCAGCTCCTACGAGCAGTACTTC. Translation gives CASSRDRPSSYEQYF.

The chain carries TRBV7-2 and TRBJ1-2; the D gene is possibly TRBD1 (6 bases). Germline V gives CDR1 SGHTA, CDR2 FQGNSA. With 1 base removed from V and 4 bases from J, the gap between germline ends came to 13 bases. This CDR3 spans 15 amino acids. The CDR3, as DNA: TGTGCCAGCAGCTTAGGTCAGGGGATAACCTATGGCTACACCTTC. Residues: CASSLGQGITYGYTF.

As to this clone: Relative to the germline gene, one junction end is altered; a read error may explain this. The chain links TRBV30 to TRBJ2-7, with 11 positions matching TRBD1. Germline V gives CDR1 GTSNPN, CDR2 SVGIG (reference sequence). The CDR3 is 13 amino acids. The CDR3 protein is CVWSGTGGYEQYF. CDR3 coding DNA: TGTGTCTGGAGTGGGACAGGGGGCTACGAGCAGTACTTC.

This chain joins TRBV13 and TRBJ2-7, with D maybe TRBD1 (6 bases). Germline V gives CDR1 PRHDT, CDR2 FYEKMQ (reference sequence). This CDR3 contains 14 residues. Trimming took 4 bases from V and 4 from J, leaving 14 bases between them. The CDR3 loop is CASSSQGSEYEQYF. For the CDR3, the DNA is TGTGCCAGCAGCTCCCAGGGGAGCGAATACGAGCAGTACTTC.

The V and J genes are TRBV2 and TRBJ1-1, with D unclear. Germline V gene lookup returns CDR1 SNHLY and CDR2 FYNNEI. Trimming shortened V by 3 bases and J by 1 base, and 6 bases separated the two germline ends. CDR3 length equals 13 residues. The CDR3 nucleotides are TGTGCCAGCAGTGATCAGTCGAACACTGAAGCTTTCTTT. This encodes CASSDQSNTEAFF.

This clone was detected only a few times. The chain links TRBV9 to TRBJ1-4; 9 bases are shared with TRBD1. The ends lost 3 bases at V and 6 bases at J; junction bases unmatched: 6. The CDR3 has 15 residues. Germline-derived CDR1 and CDR2 are SGDLS and YYNGEE. This chain's CDR3 is CASSAVQGADEKLFF. The CDR3 nucleotides are TGTGCCAGCAGCGCGGTACAGGGGGCAGATGAAAAACTGTTTTTT.

The chain recombines TRBV6-5 with TRBJ1-5, with D maybe TRBD1 (5 bases). CDR1 is MNHEY and CDR2 is SVGAGI in the germline V gene. This CDR3 region has 13 residues. V lost 3 bases to trimming and J lost 6 bases, with 9 bases between them. The CDR3 DNA is TGTGCCAGCAGTTATGAAAGGGGTCAGCCCCAGCATTTT. This encodes CASSYERGQPQHF.

The chain uses TRBV6-1 and TRBJ2-6; 7 bases align to TRBD1. Looked up from germline, CDR1 is MNHNS and CDR2 is SASEGT. There are 16 residues in the CDR3. Trimming removed 4 bases from V and 0 bases from J; junction bases left unmatched: 3. The CDR3: CASSVGGSSGANVLTF. For the CDR3, the DNA is TGTGCCAGCAGTGTAGGGGGCAGCTCTGGGGCCAACGTCCTGACTTTC.

The J gene is TRBJ1-2, the V gene TRBV6-1; the D is unclear. Germline CDR1 and CDR2: MNHNS and SASEGT. V was shortened by 6 bases and J by 3 bases, with 11 bases between the two germline ends. This CDR3 comprises 13 residues. This chain's CDR3 is CASRVTVYYGYTF. The CDR3 DNA reads as TGTGCCAGCAGGGTAACAGTTTACTATGGCTACACCTTC.

The V call is TRBV19, the J call TRBJ2-7; D not resolved. From germline, CDR1 is LNHDA and CDR2 SQIVND (reference sequence). The CDR3 is 13 residues long. The germline V and J ends were trimmed by 5 bases and 2 bases, with 10 bases remaining between them. CDR3 residues: CASSGQYAYEQYF. CDR3 DNA: TGTGCCAGTAGTGGCCAATATGCCTACGAGCAGTACTTC.

The rearrangement links TRBV11-1 to TRBJ2-1; 10 bases line up with TRBD2. CDR1 and CDR2 (germline): SGHAT, FQDESV (reference sequence). This CDR3 is 13 amino acids long. J was trimmed by 9 bases and V by 5 bases; bases with no gene match: 4. The CDR3 here is CASSQRGGSEQFF. In nucleotides, the CDR3 is TGTGCCAGCAGCCAGCGGGGGGGATCTGAGCAGTTCTTC. Filled out from reference TRBV11-1 and TRBJ2-1, the complete variable domain reads EAEVAQSPRYKITEKSQAVAFWCDPISGHATLYWYRQILGQGPELLVQFQDESVVDDSQLPKDRFSAERLKGVDSTLKIQPAELGDSAMYLCASSQRGGSEQFFGPGTRLTVL.

V gene TRBV18 combines with J gene TRBJ1-4; the match to TRBD1 covers 8 bases. This CDR3 spans 14 amino acids. Unmatched junction bases numbered 2, after V lost 3 bases and J lost 5 bases. Per the germline V gene, CDR1 is KGHSH and CDR2 is LQKENI. The CDR3 bases are TGTGCCAGCTCACCTAGACAGGGGAATGAAAAACTGTTTTTT. Amino acids: CASSPRQGNEKLFF.